The next 22 T cell receptor beta chains were all read from a single sample in a study of T cell changes during pregnancy in multiple sclerosis. Data came from immunoSEQ multiplex PCR; TCRdb stores just in-frame clones and leaves some out. Of about 80,000 clones listed, 90% to 95% are singletons. The specimen comprised peripheral blood, sampled before pregnancy. The receptor source for this set is a female donor with multiple sclerosis, enrolled in a pregnancy study.

The chain is built from TRBV5-4 and TRBJ2-2; perhaps TRBD1 as D (5 bases). Germline V lookup: CDR1 SGHNT, CDR2 YYREEE (reference sequence). V lost 0 bases and J 7 bases, leaving 10 bases between the germline ends. This CDR3 is 14 amino acids long. CDR3 residues: CASSLEGVGGELFF. CDR3 nucleotide sequence: TGTGCCAGCAGCTTGGAAGGGGTAGGCGGGGAGCTGTTTTTT.

The chain recombines TRBV10-3 with TRBJ1-1; D perhaps matches TRBD1 (6 bases). In germline, CDR1 is ENHRY, CDR2 SYGVKD. CDR3 length equals 14 residues. V lost 9 bases to trimming and J lost 1 base, with 15 bases between them. CDR3 DNA: TGTGCCATTGGACCGGGACAAACGAACACTGAAGCTTTCTTT. Encoded protein: CAIGPGQTNTEAFF.

The chain links TRBV6-1 to TRBJ1-5, with 10 bases matching TRBD1. The germline gives CDR1 MNHNS, CDR2 SASEGT. V dropped 6 bases and J dropped 4; count of bases not matched to a gene: 6. The CDR3 is 15 residues long. CDR3 amino acids: CASSGTGAENQPQHF. The CDR3 bases are TGTGCCAGCAGCGGGACAGGGGCCGAAAATCAGCCCCAGCATTTT.

The V gene is TRBV18, the J gene TRBJ1-3; tentative D call: TRBD1 (6 bases). The CDR3 extends over 15 amino acids. Germline CDR1 reads KGHSH; CDR2 reads LQKENI. The V end was cut by 2 bases, the J end by 5 bases, with 13 bases between. The CDR3 DNA reads TGTGCCAGCTCACCAGGTCAGGGGTACAGAAACACCATATATTTT. Amino acids: CASSPGQGYRNTIYF.

The genes are TRBV5-1 and TRBJ2-7, with D possibly matching TRBD2 (5 bases). Germline V gives CDR1 SGHRS, CDR2 YFSETQ. The V and J ends lost 1 base and 7 bases respectively, with 15 bases between them. CDR3 length: 14 residues. The chain's CDR3 is CASSLSPAGGEQYF. Written as DNA, the CDR3 is TGCGCCAGCAGCTTGAGTCCGGCCGGCGGGGAGCAGTACTTC.

The chain recombines TRBV6-5 with TRBJ1-6; 12 bases map to TRBD1. The ends lost 4 bases at V and 10 bases at J; junction bases unmatched: 2. Germline V gives CDR1 MNHEY, CDR2 SVGAGI. The CDR3 is 14 amino acids. In DNA form, the CDR3 reads TGTGCCAGCAGTTTGGGACAGGGGGCGTCACCCCTCCACTTT. It encodes CASSLGQGASPLHF.

This chain uses TRBV10-3 with TRBJ1-6; 9 bases agree with TRBD1. CDR1 and CDR2 (germline): ENHRY, SYGVKD. The CDR3 totals 14 residues. Losses at the gene ends were 8 bases for V and 7 bases for J; bases not matched to a gene: 6. The CDR3 loop reads CAIAQGQGNSPLHF. The DNA of the CDR3 is TGTGCCATCGCCCAGGGACAGGGAAATTCACCCCTCCACTTT.

V and J are TRBV15 and TRBJ1-1, with 8 nucleotides matching TRBD1. Germline CDR1 is LNHNV and CDR2 is YYDKDF (reference sequence). The length of the CDR3 is 15 residues. Losses at the gene ends were 2 bases for V and 1 base for J; bases not matched to a gene: 3. The CDR3 here is CATSRPGTGNTEAFF. The CDR3 DNA sequence: TGTGCCACCAGCAGACCCGGGACAGGGAACACTGAAGCTTTCTTT.

The rearrangement links TRBV14 to TRBJ1-2, with TRBD1 identical over 7 bases. Germline V lookup: CDR1 SGHDN, CDR2 FVKESK. The CDR3 runs 13 residues. After removal of 4 bases from V and 6 bases from J, the junction contained 5 bases not matched to a gene. The CDR3 sequence is CASSPRQGDGYTF. The CDR3 region has the DNA TGTGCCAGCAGCCCCAGACAGGGTGATGGCTACACCTTC.

V usage is TRBV11-3 and J usage is TRBJ1-1; D gene unclear. Trimming stripped 1 base from V and 8 bases from J, with 11 bases between. Germline V gene lookup returns CDR1 SGHNT and CDR2 YENEEA. The CDR3 totals 13 residues. This CDR3 reads CASSLGPGNEAFF. The CDR3 DNA is TGTGCCAGCAGCTTAGGCCCCGGGAACGAAGCTTTCTTT.

The chain employs TRBV5-6 and TRBJ2-7; 8 nucleotides line up with TRBD2. The V and J ends lost 1 base and 3 bases, in that order; junction bases with no gene match: 0. The CDR3 covers 13 residues. Germline CDR1 reads SGHDT; CDR2 reads YYEEEE. In DNA, the CDR3 is TGTGCCAGCAGCTTGACTAGCGGCTACGAGCAGTACTTC. This sequence encodes CASSLTSGYEQYF.

The chain links TRBV9 to TRBJ2-7, with TRBD1 identical over 9 bases. The CDR3 has 15 residues. V lost 3 bases to trimming and J lost 4 bases; unmatched junction nucleotides: 8. Germline V gives CDR1 SGDLS, CDR2 YYNGEE. CDR3 region: CASSGEGTGTYEQYF. DNA for the CDR3: TGTGCCAGCAGCGGGGAGGGGACAGGGACGTACGAGCAGTACTTC.

V is TRBV5-1 and J is TRBJ2-7; 8 bases align to TRBD1. The CDR3 is made up of 21 amino acids. Trimming at V came to 0 bases and at J to 5 bases, leaving 25 bases not matched to a gene. Looked up from germline, CDR1 is SGHRS and CDR2 is YFSETQ. The DNA of the CDR3 is TGCGCCAGCAGCTTGGCGGTTTCGTGGCAGGGGGCGCGACAGCGACAAGACGAGCAGTACTTC. Translation: CASSLAVSWQGARQRQDEQYF.

This rearrangement joins TRBV11-1 to TRBJ2-1; 7 bases map to TRBD2. The CDR3 loop spans 16 amino acids. Trimming removed 1 base from V and 4 bases from J; junction bases left unmatched: 7. CDR1 SGHAT and CDR2 FQDESV come from the germline V gene (reference sequence). Here the CDR3 reads CASSLGFQGGYNEQFF. The CDR3 nucleotides read TGTGCCAGCAGCTTAGGTTTTCAGGGAGGGTACAATGAGCAGTTCTTC.

The chain employs TRBV10-3 and TRBJ2-7, with 10 bases lining up with TRBD2. After removal of 4 bases from V and 0 bases from J, the junction contained 6 bases not matched to a gene. CDR1 and CDR2 from the germline V gene are ENHRY and SYGVKD. CDR3 length: 16 amino acids. CDR3 in amino acids: CAISGQGTSDSYEQYF. The CDR3 coding sequence is TGTGCCATCAGTGGCCAGGGGACTAGCGACTCCTACGAGCAGTACTTC.

CDR3 amino acids: CASSLSMAHQGNEQFF. The CDR3 DNA reads TGTGCCAGCAGTTTATCGATGGCCCACCAGGGCAATGAGCAGTTCTTC. The rearrangement joins TRBV27 to TRBJ2-1; TRBD1 might be the D (5 bases). The germline V gene encodes CDR1 MNHEY and CDR2 SMNVEV (reference sequence). The V and J ends lost 0 bases and 6 bases respectively, with 15 bases between them. This CDR3 is built from 16 residues.

V usage is TRBV6-1 and J usage is TRBJ2-3; D might be TRBD2 (7 bases). Germline CDR1 reads MNHNS; CDR2 reads SASEGT. The V and J ends lost 1 base and 1 base respectively, with 12 bases between them. CDR3 size: 16 residues. The CDR3, as DNA: TGTGCCAGCAGTGAAGTAAAGGGGGGGGGCACAGATACGCAGTATTTT. It specifies CASSEVKGGGTDTQYF.

CDR3: CASTQGVAGGIAKNIQYF. In DNA, the CDR3 is TGTGCCAGCACCCAAGGGGTAGCGGGGGGCATAGCCAAAAACATTCAGTACTTC. This sequence joins TRBV7-2 and TRBJ2-4; 10 bases are shared with TRBD2. The V segment lost 7 bases and the J segment 0 bases; nucleotides outside the gene matches: 12. The CDR3 is 18 residues long. CDR1 SGHTA and CDR2 FQGNSA come from the germline V gene.

The chain recombines TRBV27 with TRBJ1-1; unclear D gene. This CDR3 has 14 residues. With 3 bases removed from V and 1 base from J, the gap between germline ends came to 9 bases. CDR1 is MNHEY, CDR2 SMNVEV, per germline (reference sequence). The CDR3 reads CASSFGASNTEAFF. DNA of the CDR3: TGTGCCAGCAGTTTCGGAGCCTCGAACACTGAAGCTTTCTTT.

This chain connects TRBV19 to TRBJ2-5; perhaps TRBD2 as D (5 bases). The ends were cut back, 4 bases at V and 3 bases at J, with 9 bases in the middle. Germline values: CDR1 LNHDA, CDR2 SQIVND (reference sequence). The CDR3 is 13 residues long. The CDR3 is CASSTGIEETQYF. For the CDR3, the DNA is TGTGCCAGTAGTACCGGGATAGAAGAGACCCAGTACTTC.

The chain uses TRBV30 and TRBJ2-1; TRBD2 aligns across 8 bases. The CDR3 has 10 residues. CDR1 is GTSNPN and CDR2 is SVGIG in the germline V gene (reference sequence). The CDR3 spells CARGGSEQFF. The CDR3 DNA sequence: TGTGCTCGGGGGGGAAGTGAGCAGTTCTTC. Complete variable domain (other parts from reference TRBV30 and TRBJ2-1): SQTIHQWPATLVQPVGSPLSLECTVEGTSNPNLYWYRQAAGRGLQLLFYSVGIGQISSEVPQNLSASRPQDRQFILSSKKLLLSDSGFYLCARGGSEQFFGPGTRLTVL.

The J gene is TRBJ2-7, the V gene TRBV6-1, with D uncertain. The V gene lost 1 base and the J gene lost 5 bases, with 12 bases spanning the gap. This CDR3 has 14 amino acids. The V gene's germline CDR1 is MNHNS and CDR2 SASEGT. CDR3 sequence (DNA): TGTGCCAGCAGTGAAGTGGTGGTAGTCCACGAGCAGTACTTC. This translates into CASSEVVVVHEQYF.